This T cell receptor beta chain was identified during a study of blood T cell repertoires in COVID-19. About the research overall: Samples of COVID-19 (acute and convalescent) were obtained from the United States, Italy and Spain.

V trimming: 4 bases; J trimming: 8 bases; junction bases outside the gene matches: 8. CDR1 and CDR2 (germline): MGHRA, YSYEKL. There are 16 residues in the CDR3. In the authors' workflow: Reference gene primer amplification yielded estimated nucleated cell counts. TCRdb keeps only in-frame clones here, not all; method: immunoSEQ multiplex PCR. That table supplies the V and J calls and clone size; D and trimming were determined from the DNA. The sample shows more than 250,000 clones, around four fifths of them seen only once. The sample holds one count of this clone. Sequencing input: peripheral blood. The chain combines TRBV4-1 with TRBJ2-1, with TRBD2 identical over 13 bases. The receptor was derived from a man in his 60s who had recovered from COVID-19. The CDR3 region is CASSPARTSGSYEQFF. CDR3 in DNA: TGCGCCAGCAGCCCCGCTCGGACTAGCGGGAGCTATGAGCAGTTCTTC.